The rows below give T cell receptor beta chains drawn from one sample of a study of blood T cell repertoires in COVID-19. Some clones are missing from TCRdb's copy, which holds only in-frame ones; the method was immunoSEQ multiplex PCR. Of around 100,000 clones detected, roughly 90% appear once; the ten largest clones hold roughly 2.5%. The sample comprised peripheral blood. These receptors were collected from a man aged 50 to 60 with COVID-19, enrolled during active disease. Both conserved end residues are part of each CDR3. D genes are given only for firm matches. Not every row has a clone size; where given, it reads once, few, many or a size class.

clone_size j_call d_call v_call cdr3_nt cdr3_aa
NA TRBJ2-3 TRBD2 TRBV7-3 TGTGCCAGCAGCTTGGCTAGCGGGGGGAACACAGATACGCAGTATTTT CASSLASGGNTDTQYF
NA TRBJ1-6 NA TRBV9 TGTGCCAGCAGCGTAGGGGGGGGTCCTAATTCACCCCTCCACTTT CASSVGGGPNSPLHF
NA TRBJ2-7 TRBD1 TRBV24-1 TGTGCCACCAGTGATGATAGGACAGGGGAAGGGTCCTACGAGCAGTACTTC CATSDDRTGEGSYEQYF
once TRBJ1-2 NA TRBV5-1 TGCGCCAGCAGCTTGGAAGTAACGGGAGGTGGCTACACCTTC CASSLEVTGGGYTF
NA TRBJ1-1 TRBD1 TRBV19 TGTGCCAGTACCCGACAGGGTTTAGCTTTCTTT CASTRQGLAFF
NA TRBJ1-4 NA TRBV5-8 TGTGCCAGCAGCTTGGGAGGGTTGACTAATGAAAAACTGTTTTTT CASSLGGLTNEKLFF
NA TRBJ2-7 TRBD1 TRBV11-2 TGTGCCAGCAGCTTACAGACAGGGGGCACCTACGAGCAGTACTTC CASSLQTGGTYEQYF
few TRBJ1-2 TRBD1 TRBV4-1 TGCGCCAGCAGCACTCCGGGACAGGGCGCGAATGGCTACACCTTC CASSTPGQGANGYTF
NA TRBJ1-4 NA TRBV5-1 TGCGCCAGCAGCCCCGGAAACGGAGGGGCAGGTGAAAAACTGTTTTTT CASSPGNGGAGEKLFF
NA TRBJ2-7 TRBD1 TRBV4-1 TGCGCCAGCAGCCAACTTGACAGGGTGGAAGACGAGCAGTACTTC CASSQLDRVEDEQYF
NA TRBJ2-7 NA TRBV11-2 TGTGCCAGCAGCTTAATGGCCCCATCCTACGAGCAGTACTTC CASSLMAPSYEQYF
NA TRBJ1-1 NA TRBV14 TGTGCCAGCATCCGTCCCCAGGGAATACCCACTGAAGCTTTCTTT CASIRPQGIPTEAFF
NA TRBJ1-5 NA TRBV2 TGTGCCAGCAGCTCCGGGACACAGGGCAATCAGCCCCAGCATTTT CASSSGTQGNQPQHF
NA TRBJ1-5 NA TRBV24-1 TGTGCCACCAGCAGGGGTAGCAATCAGCCCCAGCATTTT CATSRGSNQPQHF
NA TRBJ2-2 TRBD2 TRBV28 TGTGCCAGCAGTTTACATGGGGGGGACACCGGGGAGCTGTTTTTT CASSLHGGDTGELFF
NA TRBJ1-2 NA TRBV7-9 TGTGCCAGCGGCTCTAGCGGCTACACCTTC CASGSSGYTF
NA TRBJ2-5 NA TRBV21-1 TGTGCCAGCAGCAAAGGGGACTGCCCGGGACAGACGCAAGAGACCCAGTACTTC CASSKGDCPGQTQETQYF
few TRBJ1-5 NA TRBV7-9 TGTGCCAGCACCTCGGGGGGCAGCAATCAGCCCCAGCATTTT CASTSGGSNQPQHF
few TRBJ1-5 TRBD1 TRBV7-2 TGTGCCAGCAGCTTAGCGACAGGGGTTAGCAATCAGCCCCAGCATTTT CASSLATGVSNQPQHF
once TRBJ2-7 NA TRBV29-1 TGCAGCGTTGAAGCGCACAGCGGTTACGAGCAGTACTTC CSVEAHSGYEQYF
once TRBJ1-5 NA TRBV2 TGTGCCAGCAGCGCACTGACAAAATCCAATCAGCCCCAGCATTTT CASSALTKSNQPQHF